One sample yielded the 5 T cell receptor beta chains listed below, sequenced in a study of immune evolution from preneoplasia to lung adenocarcinoma. Method: immunoSEQ multiplex PCR; TCRdb's copy keeps in-frame clones and lacks some. There are approximately 2,800 clones in the sample; approximately 80% occur only once, and about 9% lies in the top ten. Sequencing was performed on FFPE adjacent normal lung tissue. The receptors were gathered from a person aged 60 to 85 with lung adenocarcinoma.

The sample holds one count of this clone. This chain joins TRBV30 and TRBJ1-3; TRBD1 might be the D (5 bases). The V gene lost 5 bases and the J gene lost 4 bases, with 12 bases spanning the gap. Germline values: CDR1 GTSNPN, CDR2 SVGIG (reference sequence). This CDR3 is built from 13 residues. The CDR3 bases are TGTGCCTGGGATGGGGGTGCCGGAAACACCATATATTTT. Translated: CAWDGGAGNTIYF. Full variable domain (remainder filled in from reference TRBV30 and TRBJ1-3): SQTIHQWPATLVQPVGSPLSLECTVEGTSNPNLYWYRQAAGRGLQLLFYSVGIGQISSEVPQNLSASRPQDRQFILSSKKLLLSDSGFYLCAWDGGAGNTIYFGEGSWLTVV.

The rearrangement uses TRBV28 and TRBJ1-1, with D perhaps matching TRBD1 (5 bases). Germline loops: CDR1 MDHEN, CDR2 SYDVKM. This CDR3 has 16 residues. Trimming stripped 7 bases from V and 8 bases from J, with 26 bases between. Here the CDR3 reads CASISVGYTVEGEAFF. CDR3 DNA sequence: TGTGCCAGCATCTCCGTCGGCTACACAGTCGAGGGGGAAGCTTTCTTT.

The CDR3 is CASSPRDGNEKLFF. The CDR3 DNA sequence: TGTGCCAGCTCACCCCGGGACGGTAATGAAAAACTGTTTTTT. V gene TRBV18 combines with J gene TRBJ1-4; D possibly corresponds to TRBD1 (5 bases). V lost 3 bases and J lost 4, with 9 bases in between. This CDR3 is built from 14 residues. CDR1 is KGHSH and CDR2 is LQKENI in the germline V gene.

The V call is TRBV6-5, the J call TRBJ1-2, with D perhaps matching TRBD1 (5 bases). The V end was cut by 3 bases, the J end by 3 bases, with 14 bases between. The CDR3 runs to 15 residues. Germline V lookup: CDR1 MNHEY, CDR2 SVGAGI. In DNA, the CDR3 is TGTGCCAGCAGTTATGCCGGGACCAGTGACTATGGCTACACCTTC. This translates into CASSYAGTSDYGYTF.

The chain uses TRBV28 and TRBJ1-3; D uncertain. The CDR3 totals 13 residues. Trimming cost V 5 bases and J 0 bases, with 5 bases left between them. The germline V gene has CDR1 MDHEN and CDR2 SYDVKM. The CDR3 sequence: CASSTDSGNTIYF. Here the CDR3 DNA reads TGTGCCAGCAGTACCGACTCTGGAAACACCATATATTTT.